The 28 T cell receptor beta chains reported below all come from one sample, sequenced in a study of cytomegalovirus exposure and HLA in healthy donors. Primers for the PCR totalled 60 Vbeta and 13 Jbeta. TCRdb's table, derived via immunoSEQ multiplex PCR, lists solely in-frame clones and lacks some. The table has around 99,000 clones, around 80% seen once. The sample was PBMCs. The receptors were gathered from a young man in good health and CMV-seropositive.

This chain's CDR3 is CASSLATSGEETQYF. The CDR3 DNA sequence: TGTGCCAGCAGCTTAGCGACTAGCGGGGAAGAGACCCAGTACTTC. The chain has TRBV7-9 and TRBJ2-5; 11 bases align to TRBD2. The CDR3 totals 15 residues. CDR1 is SEHNR, CDR2 FQNEAQ, per germline (reference sequence). Trimming cost V 0 bases and J 3 bases; bases outside gene matches: 0.

This clone was recorded a few times. The rearrangement links TRBV19 to TRBJ1-1; the match to TRBD1 covers 7 bases. Germline V gene data show CDR1 as LNHDA and CDR2 as SQIVND (reference sequence). The junction had 0 bases not matched to a gene; V was cut back by 1 base and J by 1 base. The CDR3 extends over 14 amino acids. As DNA, the CDR3 is TGTGCCAGTAGTATAGGACAGGGGAACACTGAAGCTTTCTTT. This sequence encodes CASSIGQGNTEAFF. The whole variable domain, remainder taken from reference TRBV19 and TRBJ1-1, is DGGITQSPKYLFRKEGQNVTLSCEQNLNHDAMYWYRQDPGQGLRLIYYSQIVNDFQKGDIAEGYSVSREKKESFPLTVTSAQKNPTAFYLCASSIGQGNTEAFFGQGTRLTVV.

In regard to this clone: A junction boundary mismatches the germline segment, possibly from a read error. The genes are TRBV7-9 and TRBJ2-7, with D perhaps matching TRBD2 (5 bases). Per germline, CDR1 SEHNR and CDR2 FQNEAQ (reference sequence). There are 14 residues in the CDR3. The CDR3 sequence: CSSSSILDLHEQYF. The CDR3 coding sequence is TGTTCCAGCAGCTCTATACTAGACCTCCACGAGCAGTACTTC. The complete variable domain, with remaining parts taken from reference TRBV7-9 and TRBJ2-7, reads DTGVSQNPRHKITKRGQNVTFRCDPISEHNRLYWYRQTLGQGPEFLTYFQNEAQLEKSRLLSDRFSAERPKGSFSTLEIQRTEQGDSAMYLCSSSSILDLHEQYFGPGTRLTVT.

A remark on this clone: At one end, the junction sequence differs from germline, possibly due to a read error. Other DNA variants within this sample encode the same CDR3. The chain is built from TRBV5-1 and TRBJ1-1; D unresolved. Looked up from germline, CDR1 is SGHRS and CDR2 is YFSETQ. This CDR3 contains 14 residues. CDR3 sequence: CASSMRHTNTEAFF. In DNA form, the CDR3 reads TGTGCCAGCAGCATGCGGCATACGAACACTGAAGCTTTCTTT.

This clone was seen a few times. The rearrangement joins TRBV5-4 to TRBJ1-4, with a tentative D call TRBD1 (6 bases). V shed 4 bases and J shed 6 bases, with 16 bases lying between them. Germline loops: CDR1 SGHNT, CDR2 YYREEE (reference sequence). This CDR3 spans 15 amino acids. The DNA of the CDR3 is TGTGCCAGCAGCCTGTGGGGGGGCGCCCATGAAAAACTGTTTTTT. This translates into CASSLWGGAHEKLFF.

A note on this clone: A read error may produce the germline difference seen at one junction end. The gene calls are TRBV7-9 and TRBJ2-1; 12 bases line up with TRBD2. The CDR3 has 16 amino acids. Germline assignment: CDR1 SEHNR and CDR2 FQNEAQ (reference sequence). The CDR3 DNA reads TGTTCCAGCAGCTGGACACTAGCGGGGGGAGGGAATGAGCAGTTCTTC. Translated, it gives CSSSWTLAGGGNEQFF.

This clone was found a few times. The chain is built from TRBV18 and TRBJ1-1; the D is unclear. This CDR3 contains 15 residues. V was trimmed by 2 bases and J by 0 bases, leaving 10 bases between them. Germline V gene data show CDR1 as KGHSH and CDR2 as LQKENI. CDR3 amino acids: CASSPVEALNTEAFF. The CDR3 nucleotides read TGTGCCAGCTCACCAGTGGAGGCGTTGAACACTGAAGCTTTCTTT.

DNA of the CDR3: TGTGCCATCAGACCAGGAGAGAGGGAACCTGGCTACACCTTC. This sequence encodes CAIRPGEREPGYTF. This rearrangement joins TRBV10-3 to TRBJ1-2; no definite D call. CDR3 length: 14 amino acids. V was cut by 6 bases and J by 7 bases, with 18 bases left in between. CDR1 is ENHRY, CDR2 SYGVKD, per germline.

The V and J genes are TRBV5-1 and TRBJ1-2; no firm D call. CDR1 is SGHRS and CDR2 is YFSETQ in the germline V gene. V lost 4 bases and J lost 6, with 10 bases in between. This CDR3 is 12 amino acids long. The CDR3 bases are TGCGCCAGCAGCCCGGCCGGGAATGGCTACACCTTC. Its protein is CASSPAGNGYTF.

About this clone itself: Germline and junction disagree at one end, which may indicate a read error. The same CDR3 can be traced to other DNA sequences in this sample. CDR3 loop: CASSGMTGGLDTEAFF. CDR3 DNA sequence: TGTGCCAGCAGTGGTATGACAGGGGGCCTTGACACTGAGGCTTTCTTT. The chain links TRBV27 to TRBJ1-1; TRBD1 aligns across 10 bases. This CDR3 has 16 amino acids. Germline CDR1 reads MNHEY; CDR2 reads SMNVEV (reference sequence).

V usage is TRBV14 and J usage is TRBJ2-4, with D perhaps TRBD2 (6 bases). The CDR3 has 15 residues. The germline V gene has CDR1 SGHDN and CDR2 FVKESK. Trimming took off 4 bases at V and 1 base at J, with 11 bases between the two ends. CDR3 amino acids: CASSPGGWAKNIQYF. CDR3 DNA sequence: TGTGCCAGCAGCCCCGGGGGATGGGCCAAAAACATTCAGTACTTC.

This chain joins TRBV27 and TRBJ1-6, with 7 bases identical to TRBD1. Germline V gene lookup returns CDR1 MNHEY and CDR2 SMNVEV (reference sequence). The V and J ends lost 5 bases and 3 bases, in that order; junction bases with no gene match: 1. The CDR3 is 14 residues long. CDR3 sequence reads: CASSRDSYNSPLHF. DNA of the CDR3: TGTGCCAGCAGTAGGGACAGCTATAATTCACCCCTCCACTTT.

The chain couples TRBV5-6 to TRBJ2-2, with D possibly TRBD1 on 6 matching bases. Germline V CDR1 and CDR2: SGHDT, YYEEEE. The CDR3 totals 15 residues. V gave up 4 bases and J gave up 6 bases, with 16 bases separating them. CDR3 in DNA: TGTGCCAGCAGCCCGCTCGACAGGTACGCCGGGGAGCTGTTTTTT. This encodes CASSPLDRYAGELFF.

The gene calls are TRBV11-1 and TRBJ2-2, with D possibly TRBD2 on 5 matching bases. The CDR3 runs 15 residues. Per the germline V gene, CDR1 is SGHAT and CDR2 is FQDESV (reference sequence). V dropped 2 bases and J dropped 3 bases, with 10 bases sitting between them. In nucleotides, the CDR3 is TGTGCCAGCAGCTTATTTGGCGGGTACACCGGGGAGCTGTTTTTT. As protein: CASSLFGGYTGELFF. The full variable domain, rest sourced from reference TRBV11-1 and TRBJ2-2, is EAEVAQSPRYKITEKSQAVAFWCDPISGHATLYWYRQILGQGPELLVQFQDESVVDDSQLPKDRFSAERLKGVDSTLKIQPAELGDSAMYLCASSLFGGYTGELFFGEGSRLTVL.

This chain links TRBV12-5 with TRBJ1-5; D is uncertain. The CDR3 has 12 residues. Trimming took 6 bases from V and 5 from J, leaving 8 bases between them. Germline V lookup: CDR1 LGHNT, CDR2 FRNRAP. This CDR3 reads CASGSLDQPQHF. As DNA, the CDR3 is TGTGCTAGTGGAAGCCTCGATCAGCCCCAGCATTTT.

The CDR3 nucleotides are TGTGCCAGCAACCCGGACAGGGGACGTTCACCCCTCCACTTT. Protein sequence: CASNPDRGRSPLHF. J is TRBJ1-6 and V is TRBV6-1, with 9 bases lining up with TRBD1. This CDR3 has 14 residues. Trimming took 7 bases from V and 9 from J; bases not matched to a gene: 7. Germline V gene sequence: CDR1 MNHNS, CDR2 SASEGT.

The chain is built from TRBV10-2 and TRBJ1-5, with a weak D call TRBD1 (6 bases). The V end was cut by 0 bases, the J end by 2 bases, with 14 bases between. Germline-derived CDR1 and CDR2 are WSHSY and SAAADI. CDR3 length: 17 residues. DNA of the CDR3: TGCGCCAGCAGTGAGTCGACATGGGGGCCGGGCAATCAGCCCCAGCATTTT. Its translation: CASSESTWGPGNQPQHF.

This clone was observed once. The V gene is TRBV5-8, the J gene TRBJ1-2; D possibly corresponds to TRBD1 (5 bases). V was pared by 4 bases and J by 6 bases, with 16 bases between. The CDR3 runs to 14 residues. The germline CDR1 and CDR2 sequences are SGHTS and YDEGEE. CDR3 bases: TGTGCCAGCAGCCGTCTCGGGAGGGACGATGGCTACACCTTC. It is translated as CASSRLGRDDGYTF.

This chain joins TRBV21-1 and TRBJ2-3; the listed D gene, TRBD2, was not tested against the DNA. TRBV21-1 is annotated as a pseudogene. The CDR3 contains 15 residues. CDR3 sequence reads: CASSPPSVVSDTQYF. The CDR3 DNA reads as TGTGCCAGCAGCCCACCTAGCGTGGTCTCAGATACGCAGTATTTT.

This chain links TRBV5-1 with TRBJ1-4, with D uncertain. There are 15 residues in the CDR3. Germline V gene lookup returns CDR1 SGHRS and CDR2 YFSETQ. Trimming stripped 4 bases from V and 5 bases from J, with 15 bases between. The CDR3 sequence is CASSLGSGGNEKLFF. CDR3 coding DNA: TGCGCCAGCAGCCTGGGGTCAGGTGGCAATGAAAAACTGTTTTTT.

The rearrangement uses TRBV19 and TRBJ1-3; the match to TRBD1 covers 7 bases. J gave up 2 bases and V 4 bases, and 2 bases lay outside the gene matches. The CDR3 length is 14 residues. The germline CDR1 and CDR2 sequences are LNHDA and SQIVND (reference sequence). The CDR3 spells CASSNTGAGNTIYF. CDR3 nucleotides: TGTGCCAGTAGTAACACAGGGGCTGGAAACACCATATATTTT.

Note on this clone: A junction end diverges from the germline sequence, so it may reflect a read error. The V and J genes are TRBV2 and TRBJ2-6, with a possible D match to TRBD1 (5 bases). CDR1 and CDR2 from the germline V gene are SNHLY and FYNNEI. The CDR3 spans 16 residues. The CDR3 loop is CASSERLLSGANGLTF. DNA of the CDR3: TGTGCCAGCAGTGAACGGCTACTCTCTGGGGCCAACGGCCTGACTTTC.

This chain connects TRBV6-1 to TRBJ1-5; weak D call: TRBD1 (5 bases). Trimming left V 4 bases short and J 3 bases short, with 7 bases between. Germline V CDR1 and CDR2: MNHNS, SASEGT. The CDR3 is made up of 13 amino acids. The DNA of the CDR3 is TGTGCCAGCAGTGGACAGTACAATCAGCCCCAGCATTTT. It specifies CASSGQYNQPQHF.

The chain has TRBV18 and TRBJ2-5; D is unclear. The germline V and J ends were trimmed by 3 bases and 5 bases, with 7 bases remaining between them. This CDR3 contains 12 residues. Germline loops: CDR1 KGHSH, CDR2 LQKENI. CDR3 nucleotide sequence: TGTGCCAGCTCACCTCCGCGGGAGACCCAGTACTTC. It codes for CASSPPRETQYF.

The chain couples TRBV6-5 to TRBJ1-2; weak D call: TRBD1 (6 bases). V was shortened by 2 bases and J by 6 bases, with 16 bases between the two germline ends. The CDR3 consists of 15 residues. Germline V gene data show CDR1 as MNHEY and CDR2 as SVGAGI. The CDR3 DNA is TGTGCCAGCAGTTACGCTAATGGGGGCTCACATGGCTACACCTTC. Protein: CASSYANGGSHGYTF.

In DNA form, the CDR3 reads TGTGCCAGCAGCTGGGCCGGTACCTACGAGCAGTACTTC. Translated, it gives CASSWAGTYEQYF. The chain carries TRBV6-6 and TRBJ2-5; D remains unclear. The DNA end lines up better with TRBJ2-7; the J call may be wrong. The CDR3 consists of 13 residues. Per the germline V gene, CDR1 is MNHNY and CDR2 is SVGAGI (reference sequence).

The chain is built from TRBV5-1 and TRBJ2-3; a possible D gene is TRBD1 (6 bases). V dropped 0 bases and J dropped 4 bases, with 15 bases sitting between them. The CDR3 has 16 residues. CDR1 is SGHRS, CDR2 YFSETQ, per germline. The CDR3 reads CASSLGQGSAPDTQYF. The CDR3, as DNA: TGCGCCAGCAGCTTGGGGCAGGGGTCCGCACCAGATACGCAGTATTTT.

In this sample, this clone is medium-sized. The rearrangement links TRBV5-6 to TRBJ2-5, with 13 nucleotides matching TRBD2. The germline V gene encodes CDR1 SGHDT and CDR2 YYEEEE. V was clipped by 5 bases and J by 4 bases; unmatched bases: 8. This CDR3 spans 16 amino acids. The CDR3 loop is CASSPGTSGARETQYF. CDR3 nucleotides: TGTGCCAGCAGTCCGGGGACTAGCGGGGCCAGAGAGACCCAGTACTTC.